This note documents a single TCR beta chain sequence. The data belong to a study of CD8+ T cells in alopecia areata. Documented treatment: oral pan-JAK inhibitor, 5-10 mg twice daily. Investigators isolated RNA and reverse transcribed it into cDNA to act as the sequencing template. This table comes from immunoSEQ multiplex PCR, and its TCRdb copy is limited to in-frame clones, with some not included. The sample contains just under 65,000 clones, 46% of which appear only once. The sample was CD8+ T cells sorted from blood, taken between weeks 36 and 40, from a patient treated with tofacitinib. This clonotype was sampled from a human donor with alopecia areata.

The chain's CDR3 is CASSVEPSGMRETQYF. CDR3 sequence (DNA): TGTGCCAGCAGCGTAGAGCCTAGCGGGATGCGAGAGACCCAGTACTTC. This chain uses TRBV9 with TRBJ2-5; the match to TRBD2 covers 9 bases. The CDR3 runs to 16 residues. CDR1 is SGDLS, CDR2 YYNGEE, per germline. The trim removed 0 bases at V and 4 bases at J, leaving 7 bases unmatched.